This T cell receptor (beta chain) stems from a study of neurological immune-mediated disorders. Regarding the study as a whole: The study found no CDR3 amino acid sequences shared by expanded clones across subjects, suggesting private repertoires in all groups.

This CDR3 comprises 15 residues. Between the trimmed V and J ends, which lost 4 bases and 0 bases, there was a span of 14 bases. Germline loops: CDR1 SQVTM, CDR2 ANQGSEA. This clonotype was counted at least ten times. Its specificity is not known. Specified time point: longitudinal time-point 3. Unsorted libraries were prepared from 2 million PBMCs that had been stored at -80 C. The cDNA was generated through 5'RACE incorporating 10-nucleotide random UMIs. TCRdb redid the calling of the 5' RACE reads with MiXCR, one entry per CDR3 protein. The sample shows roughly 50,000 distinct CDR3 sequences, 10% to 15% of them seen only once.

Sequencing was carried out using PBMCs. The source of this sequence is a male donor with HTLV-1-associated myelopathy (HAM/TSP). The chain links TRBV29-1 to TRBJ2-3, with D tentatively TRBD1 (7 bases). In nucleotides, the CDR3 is TGCAGCGTTGGTCAGGGGGGCGGCAGCACAGATACGCAGTATTTT. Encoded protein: CSVGQGGGSTDTQYF.